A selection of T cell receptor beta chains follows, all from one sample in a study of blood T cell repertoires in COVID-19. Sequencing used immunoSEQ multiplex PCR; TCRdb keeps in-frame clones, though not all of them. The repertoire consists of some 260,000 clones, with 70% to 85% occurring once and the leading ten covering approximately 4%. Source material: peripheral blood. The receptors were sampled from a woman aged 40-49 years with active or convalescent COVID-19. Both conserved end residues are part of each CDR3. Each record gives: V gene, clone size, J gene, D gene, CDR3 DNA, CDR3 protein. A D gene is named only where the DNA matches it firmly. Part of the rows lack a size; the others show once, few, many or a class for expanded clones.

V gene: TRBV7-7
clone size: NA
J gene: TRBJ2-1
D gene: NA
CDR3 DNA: TGTGCTAGCAGCCAATCCCCTAGAAGCGATGAGCAGTTCTTC
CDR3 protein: CASSQSPRSDEQFF

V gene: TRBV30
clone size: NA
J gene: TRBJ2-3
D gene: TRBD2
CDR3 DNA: TGTGCCTGGAGTGTAGGGTTAGCGGGGGGTCCGACAGATACGCAGTATTTT
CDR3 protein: CAWSVGLAGGPTDTQYF

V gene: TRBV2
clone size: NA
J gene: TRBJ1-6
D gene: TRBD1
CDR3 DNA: TGTGCCAGCAGGGCGGACAGGGGAGATAATTCACCCCTCCACTTT
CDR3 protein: CASRADRGDNSPLHF

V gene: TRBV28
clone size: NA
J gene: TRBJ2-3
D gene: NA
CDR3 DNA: TGTGCCAGCAGTTCCTCCCTTGGAGGGGCCGGGGATACGCAGTATTTT
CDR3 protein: CASSSSLGGAGDTQYF

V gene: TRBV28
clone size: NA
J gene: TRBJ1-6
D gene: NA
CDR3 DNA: TGTGCCAGCAGTTGGCAGGGCTATAATTCACCCCTCCACTTT
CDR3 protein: CASSWQGYNSPLHF

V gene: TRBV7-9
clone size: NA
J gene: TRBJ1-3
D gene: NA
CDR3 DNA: TGTGCCAGCAGCTTCCTAAGGGAGGGAAACACCATATATTTT
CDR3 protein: CASSFLREGNTIYF

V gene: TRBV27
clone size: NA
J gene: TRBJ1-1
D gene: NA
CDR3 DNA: TGTGCCAGCAGTTTGTCGGGTCTTGAAGCTTTCTTT
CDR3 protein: CASSLSGLEAFF

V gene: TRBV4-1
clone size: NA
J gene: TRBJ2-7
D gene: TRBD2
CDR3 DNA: TGCGCCAGCAGCCAAGAGGTGGAAACTAGCGAATTTTACGAGCAGTACTTC
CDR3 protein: CASSQEVETSEFYEQYF

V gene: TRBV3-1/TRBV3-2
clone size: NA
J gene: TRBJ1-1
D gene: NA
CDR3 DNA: TGTGCCAGCAGCGATGACACCGGCATGAACACTGAAGCTTTCTTT
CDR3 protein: CASSDDTGMNTEAFF

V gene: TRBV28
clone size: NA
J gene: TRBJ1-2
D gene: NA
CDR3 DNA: TGTGCCAGCAGTTTAGATAGGGGGGGGCTAAGGTATGGCTACACCTTC
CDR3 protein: CASSLDRGGLRYGYTF

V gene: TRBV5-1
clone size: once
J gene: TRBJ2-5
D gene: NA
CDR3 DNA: TGCGCCAGCAGCTTGGCGGGGAGCCAAGAGACCCAGTACTTC
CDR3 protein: CASSLAGSQETQYF

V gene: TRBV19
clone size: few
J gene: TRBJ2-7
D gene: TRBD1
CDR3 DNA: TGTGCCAGTAGTATCGGGACAGGGTTTCCCTCCTACGAGCAGTACTTC
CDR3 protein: CASSIGTGFPSYEQYF

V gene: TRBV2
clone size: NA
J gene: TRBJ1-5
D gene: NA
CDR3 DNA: TGTGCCAGCAGTGGAGAAAGTACGGCCCAGCATTTT
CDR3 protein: CASSGESTAQHF

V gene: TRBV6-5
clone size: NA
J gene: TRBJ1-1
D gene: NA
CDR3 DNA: TGTGCCAGCAGTTACTCTGGCAGTAACACTGAAGCTTTCTTT
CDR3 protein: CASSYSGSNTEAFF

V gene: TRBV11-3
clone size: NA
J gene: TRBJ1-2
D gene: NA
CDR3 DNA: TGTGCCAGCAGCCCAGTAGGGGGGGGCTATGGCTACACCTTC
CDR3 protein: CASSPVGGGYGYTF

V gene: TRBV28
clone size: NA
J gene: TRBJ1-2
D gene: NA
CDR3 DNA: TGTGCCAGCAGTTTTGGGGGCGGGGGCTATGGCTACACCTTC
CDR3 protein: CASSFGGGGYGYTF

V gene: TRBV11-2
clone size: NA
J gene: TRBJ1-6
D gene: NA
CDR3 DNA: TGTGCCAGCAGCTTCAGGGGCGAAAATTCACCCCTCCACTTT
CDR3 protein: CASSFRGENSPLHF

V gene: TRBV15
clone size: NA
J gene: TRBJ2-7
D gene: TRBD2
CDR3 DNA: TGTGCCACCAGCAGAGATCGGGGGGTCTCGGATTTC
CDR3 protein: CATSRDRGVSDF

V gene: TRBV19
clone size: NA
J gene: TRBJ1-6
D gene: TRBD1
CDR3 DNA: TGTGCCAGTAGTTCCCAGGGGGATTCACCCCTCCACTTT
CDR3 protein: CASSSQGDSPLHF

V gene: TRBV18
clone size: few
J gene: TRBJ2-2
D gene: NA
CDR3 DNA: TGTGCCAGCTCACCACCCGGGAGAAAAAACACCGGGGAGCTGTTTTTT
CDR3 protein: CASSPPGRKNTGELFF

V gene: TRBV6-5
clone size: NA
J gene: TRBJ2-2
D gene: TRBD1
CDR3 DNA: TGTGCCAGCAGTTACCTAGGACAGGGGCGGGCCGGGGAGCTGTTTTTT
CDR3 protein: CASSYLGQGRAGELFF

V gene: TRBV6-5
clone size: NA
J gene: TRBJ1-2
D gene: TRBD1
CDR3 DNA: TGTGCCAGCCGCCCGCGACAGGGGACCGATGGCTACACCTTC
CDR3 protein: CASRPRQGTDGYTF

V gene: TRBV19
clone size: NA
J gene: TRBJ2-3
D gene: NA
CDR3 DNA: TGTGCCAGTAGTATAGGTCTTCCTCCAGATACGCAGTATTTT
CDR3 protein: CASSIGLPPDTQYF

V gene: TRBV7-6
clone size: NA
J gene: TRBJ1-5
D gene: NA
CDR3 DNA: TGTGCCAGCAGCTTGTTACAGGGAAATCAGCCCCAGCATTTT
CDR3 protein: CASSLLQGNQPQHF

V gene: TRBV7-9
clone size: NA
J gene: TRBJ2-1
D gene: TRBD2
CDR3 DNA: TGTGCCAGCCAGACTAGCGGGGTCCTGAATGAGCAGTTCTTC
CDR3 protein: CASQTSGVLNEQFF

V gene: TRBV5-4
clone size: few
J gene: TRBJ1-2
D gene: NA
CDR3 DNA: TGTGCCAGCAGCTTGGCCCAAGCTTATGGCTACACCTTC
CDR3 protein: CASSLAQAYGYTF